The T cell receptor (beta chain) under discussion was sequenced for a study of intratumoral heterogeneity in liver cancer. For context, the study as a whole: Across the full approximately 15-patient cohort, most patients were male and a median age of around 63 years was recorded. The study combined RNA-seq, DNA sequencing, TCR-seq and SNP array data from multiple regions of hepatocellular carcinoma specimens to study intratumor heterogeneity. A total of some 73 multiregional samples from approximately 15 HCC patients, consisting of 45 to 55 tumoral and 20 or so adjacent nontumoral regions, were included in the overall cohort.

TCR beta chain CDR3 regions were sequenced from genomic DNA using the immunoSEQ assay. Rearranged VDJ segments were amplified with primers annealing to V and J segments. From the authors' description of their analysis: The ImmunoSeq Analyzer software was used to compute clonality and richness metrics. Clones with differential abundance between regions were identified with Fisher's exact test combined with a beta-binomial method for additional stringency. TCRdb obtained this table from immuneACCESS and retained in-frame rearrangements with V and J assigned. These tables miss some clones; where compared with another copy, unresolved V genes account for less than half of the shortfall, and the remainder is unexplained. V, J and clone size were drawn from that table, and D and trimming were deduced from the DNA. This sample holds 21,000 or so clones; around two thirds were observed only once. The ten most abundant clones make up 17% of the sample.

Early-stage hepatocellular carcinoma was present in all patients, and no therapy was administered to any patient before surgical resection. Sampled areas lacked macroscopic evidence of necrosis or hemorrhage. Multiple regions from a couple of patients underwent TCR sequencing (ImmunoSeq). Frozen resection tissue samples were collected at a distance of at least 1 cm from each other. Samples labelled N came from nontumoral liver tissue adjacent to the tumor. Genomic DNA was isolated from bulk tissue with the DNeasy blood and tissue kit. The investigation overall reported the following: Limitations acknowledged by the authors included a relatively low number of patients and under-sampled representation of tumor-infiltrating lymphocytes.

A remark on this clone: Its antigen is not yet known. No much larger clone exists at a distance of one base, and base qualities are not known.

The TCR originated in a woman aged 70 to 79 with hepatocellular carcinoma. Sequenced here: tumor-adjacent normal tissue, sampled before any cancer treatment.

The CDR3 protein sequence reads: CASSGAGNTDTQYF. The DNA reads as follows: TGTGCCAGCAGTGGAGCAGGGAACACAGATACGCAGTATTTT. The V gene is TRBV28 and the J gene is TRBJ2-3; the D gene is possibly TRBD1, with 5 bases matching. CDR1 MDHEN and CDR2 SYDVKM are derived from the germline V gene. V loses 5 bases, J loses 2 bases, and the germline ends lie 11 bases apart. The CDR3 runs 14 amino acids, cysteine and phenylalanine included. The entry retains the CDR3 DNA only, 42 bases that are in frame from base 1. This CDR3, with the reference TRBV28 and TRBJ2-3 proteins standing in past its ends, gives the full variable domain DVKVTQSSRYLVKRTGEKVFLECVQDMDHENMFWYRQDPGLGLRLIYFSYDVKMKEKGDIPEGYSVSREKKERFSLILESASTNQTSMYLCASSGAGNTDTQYFGPGTRLTVL.